One and the same sample provided the 8 T cell receptor beta chains below, sequenced in a study of T cell repertoires in cytomegalovirus infection. From the reads, TCRdb called clonotypes with MiXCR, one entry per CDR3 protein. The sample lists about 740,000 distinct CDR3 sequences; 35% to 45% were seen once. The sequenced sample was PBMCs. The receptors stem from a human donor in good health (CMV status not recorded). Some clones in this sample may be carry-over from other donors' samples.

The chain couples TRBV20-1 to TRBJ1-1; perhaps TRBD1 as D (6 bases). Germline-derived CDR1 and CDR2 are DFQATT and SNEGSKA (reference sequence). V lost 0 bases and J lost 11, with 22 bases in between. There are 15 residues in the CDR3. DNA for the CDR3: TGCAGTGCTAGAGATCTGGGGCAGGGGAGTTTTGGGGCTTTCTTT. This gives the protein CSARDLGQGSFGAFF.

This clonotype has ten or more counts. The chain recombines TRBV6-1 with TRBJ2-7, with D maybe TRBD1 (6 bases). CDR3 length equals 15 residues. V lost 4 bases, J lost 0 bases, and 13 bases lay in between. Germline V gene sequence: CDR1 MNHNS, CDR2 SASEGT. The CDR3 bases are TGTGCCAGCAGTGGTCGACAGGCCGGCTCCTACGAGCAGTACTTC. This encodes CASSGRQAGSYEQYF.

V is TRBV28 and J is TRBJ2-3, with a possible D match to TRBD1 (5 bases). Germline-derived CDR1 and CDR2 are MDHEN and SYDVKM. Deletions cut 5 bases from V and 6 bases from J, with 12 bases between. The CDR3 totals 13 residues. The CDR3 protein is CASSIIQGDTQYF. The CDR3 DNA follows: TGTGCCAGCAGTATCATTCAGGGTGATACGCAGTATTTT.

Details on this clonotype: A much larger clone differs from this one at a single base, so this may be a read error. The rearrangement uses TRBV7-2 and TRBJ1-3; possible D gene TRBD1, 6 bases. Per germline, CDR1 SGHTA and CDR2 FQGNSA. CDR3 length: 16 amino acids. The CDR3 sequence is CASSLGGHPSGNPIYF. The CDR3 DNA sequence: TGTGCCAGCAGCTTAGGGGGACATCCCTCTGGAAACCCCATATATTTT.

A few counts support this clonotype. The V gene is TRBV10-3, the J gene TRBJ1-1, with a possible D match to TRBD1 (5 bases). Germline CDR1 and CDR2: ENHRY and SYGVKD. Trimming removed 0 bases from V and 0 bases from J, with 14 bases in between. This CDR3 contains 17 residues. The DNA for the CDR3 is TGTGCCATCAGTGAGTCCCGCAGGGAAGCCATGAACACTGAAGCTTTCTTT. Protein product: CAISESRREAMNTEAFF.

In this sample, this clonotype turned up once. At one end the junction does not follow the germline gene, possibly because of a read error. The V and J genes are TRBV6-6 and TRBJ2-5; 7 bases agree with TRBD2. The CDR3 runs to 14 residues. The germline V gene has CDR1 MNHNY and CDR2 SVGAGI (reference sequence). Written as DNA, the CDR3 is TGTGCCAGCAGAGAGGGAGGGGTCGGAGAGACCCATTACTTC. Protein product: CASREGGVGETHYF.

The CDR3 DNA sequence: TGTGCCAGCAGCCCCTTCGTTCGCGGGAGCTCCTATAATTCACCCCTCCACTTT. This encodes CASSPFVRGSSYNSPLHF. The chain recombines TRBV7-9 with TRBJ1-6; unclear D gene. The V end lost 5 bases, the J end lost 0 bases, and 17 bases lay between the germline ends. This CDR3 is built from 18 residues. Germline V gene data show CDR1 as SEHNR and CDR2 as FQNEAQ (reference sequence).

The chain carries TRBV2 and TRBJ2-1, with 13 bases aligning to TRBD2. The CDR3 covers 16 residues. V shed 6 bases, J shed 6 bases, and the junction held 8 bases outside the gene matches. Germline values: CDR1 SNHLY, CDR2 FYNNEI. The CDR3 bases are TGTGCCAGCAGACTAGCGGGGGGGGCAAGTCTCAATGAGCAGTTCTTC. Translating it yields CASRLAGGASLNEQFF.